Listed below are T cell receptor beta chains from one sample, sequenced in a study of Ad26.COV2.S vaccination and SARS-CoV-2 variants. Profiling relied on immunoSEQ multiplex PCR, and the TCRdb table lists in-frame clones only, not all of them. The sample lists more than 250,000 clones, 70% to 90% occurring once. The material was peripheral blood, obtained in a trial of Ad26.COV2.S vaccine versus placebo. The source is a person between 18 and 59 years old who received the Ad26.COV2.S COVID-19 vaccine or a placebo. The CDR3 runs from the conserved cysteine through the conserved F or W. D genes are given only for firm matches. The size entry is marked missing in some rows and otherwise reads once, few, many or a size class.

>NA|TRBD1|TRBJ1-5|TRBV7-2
TGTGCCAGCAGCTCGGACAGGGGTATACAGCCCCAGCATTTT
CASSSDRGIQPQHF
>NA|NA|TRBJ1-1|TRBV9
TGTGCCAGCAGCGTAGAGGACAGTACACTTATGAACACTGAAGCTTTCTTT
CASSVEDSTLMNTEAFF
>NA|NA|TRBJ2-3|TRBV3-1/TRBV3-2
TGTGCCAGCAGCCAAGGAGGTACGTCAAACACAGATACGCAGTATTTT
CASSQGGTSNTDTQYF
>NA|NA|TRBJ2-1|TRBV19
TGTGCCAGTGCCTATGGGGGTGCAGGCAATGAGCAGTTCTTC
CASAYGGAGNEQFF
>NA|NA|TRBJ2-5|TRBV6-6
TGTGCCAGCAGTTACTCTTCGGTGACCCAGTACTTC
CASSYSSVTQYF
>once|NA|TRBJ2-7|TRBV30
TGTGCCTGGTCCAGGTACTCCTACGAGCAGTACTTC
CAWSRYSYEQYF
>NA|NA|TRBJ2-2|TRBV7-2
TGTGCCAGCAGCTTGACAGCATACACCGGGGAGCTGTTTTTT
CASSLTAYTGELFF
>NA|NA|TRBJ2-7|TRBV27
TGTGCCAGTATTATGACCGACACTGCCTACGAGCAGTACTTC
CASIMTDTAYEQYF
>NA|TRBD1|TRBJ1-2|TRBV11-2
TGTGCCAGCAGCAGACAGGGAGAAAACTATGGCTACACCTTC
CASSRQGENYGYTF
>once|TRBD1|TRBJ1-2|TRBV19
TGTGCCAGTAGTTTACGACAGGGAGAAAGGGGTAACTATGGCTACACCTTC
CASSLRQGERGNYGYTF
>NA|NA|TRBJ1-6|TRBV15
TGTGCCACCAGCATGCTCCCGACAGATAATTCACCCCTCCACTTT
CATSMLPTDNSPLHF
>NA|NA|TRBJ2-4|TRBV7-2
TGTGCCAGCAGACAGGGCGCCAAAAACATTCAGTACTTC
CASRQGAKNIQYF
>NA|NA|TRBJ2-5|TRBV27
TGTGCCAGCCTAACCAAGGCTGGGACCCAGTACTTC
CASLTKAGTQYF
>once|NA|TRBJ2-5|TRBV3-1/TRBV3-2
TGTGCCAGCAGCCTGTGGGGAGAGACCCAGTACTTC
CASSLWGETQYF
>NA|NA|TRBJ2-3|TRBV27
TGTGCCAGCAGTTTTGCGGGGCCAGATACGCAGTATTTT
CASSFAGPDTQYF
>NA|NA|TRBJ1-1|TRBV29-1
TGCAGCGTTCGAGGGATTTTGAACACTGAAGCTTTCTTT
CSVRGILNTEAFF
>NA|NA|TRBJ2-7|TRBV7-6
TGTGCCAGCAGCTTCGGAACAGAAATCTACGAGCAGTACTTC
CASSFGTEIYEQYF
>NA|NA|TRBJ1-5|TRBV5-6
TGTGCCAGCAGCAGCCAGATATTTAGCAATCAGCCCCAGCATTTT
CASSSQIFSNQPQHF
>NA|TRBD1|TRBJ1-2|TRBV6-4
TGTGCCAGCAGCTCCGGACAGGGTCAACACTATTCCTACCCAATTTATGGCTACACCTTC
CASSSGQGQHYSYPIYGYTF
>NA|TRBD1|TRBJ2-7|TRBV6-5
TGTGCCAGCAGTTTGGGACAGGGAAACGGAGAGCAGTACTTC
CASSLGQGNGEQYF
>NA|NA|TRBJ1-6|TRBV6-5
TGTGCCAGCAGACCTCGGGGGGGGAATTCACCCCTCCACTTT
CASRPRGGNSPLHF
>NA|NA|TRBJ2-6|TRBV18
TGTGCCAGCTCACCACTTCCTCAGGGAACCAACTCTGGGGCCAACGTCCTGACTTTC
CASSPLPQGTNSGANVLTF
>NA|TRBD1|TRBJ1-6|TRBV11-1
TGTGCCAGCAGCTTGACCGGGACAGGAGGAAATTCACCCCTCCACTTT
CASSLTGTGGNSPLHF
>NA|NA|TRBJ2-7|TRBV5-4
TGTGCCAGCAGCCGCGCCGGGGCAAGCGTCTCTACTGGGCAGTACTTC
CASSRAGASVSTGQYF
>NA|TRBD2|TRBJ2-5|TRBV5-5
TGTGCCAGCAGAACTAGCGGGAGAGAAGAAGAGACCCAGTACTTC
CASRTSGREEETQYF
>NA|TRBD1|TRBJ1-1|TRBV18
TGTGCCAGCTCACTGGGACAGGGCGGTAACACTGAAGCTTTCTTT
CASSLGQGGNTEAFF
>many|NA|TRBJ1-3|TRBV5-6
TGTGCCAGCAGCTTGTATTCGGGGGCGGCTGGAAACACCATATATTTT
CASSLYSGAAGNTIYF
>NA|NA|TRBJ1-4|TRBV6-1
TGTGCCAGCAGTGATCCAGCAACTAATGAAAAACTGTTTTTT
CASSDPATNEKLFF
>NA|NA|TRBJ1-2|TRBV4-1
TGCGCCAGCAGCCAAGATTTTGGGGGCGGCTATGGCTACACCTTC
CASSQDFGGGYGYTF
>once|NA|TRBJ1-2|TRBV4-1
TGCGCCAGCAGCCAAGTAAAGGCAACTAACTATGGCTACACCTTC
CASSQVKATNYGYTF
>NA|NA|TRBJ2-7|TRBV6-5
TGTGCCAGCGGCGGGGAATCCTACGAGCAGTACTTC
CASGGESYEQYF
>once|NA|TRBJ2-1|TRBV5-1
TGCGCCAGCAGCTTCGGCAATGAGCAGTTCTTC
CASSFGNEQFF
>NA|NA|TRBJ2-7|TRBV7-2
TGTGCCAGCAGCTGGCAGGGAATACTGGACGAGCAGTACTTC
CASSWQGILDEQYF
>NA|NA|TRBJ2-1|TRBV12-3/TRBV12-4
TGTGCCAGCAGTTCTTACAATGAGCAGTTCTTC
CASSSYNEQFF
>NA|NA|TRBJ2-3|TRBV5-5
TGTGCCAGCAGCTTGACCGAGCGTGGGTTGGATACGCAGTATTTT
CASSLTERGLDTQYF
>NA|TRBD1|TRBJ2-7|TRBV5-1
TGCGCCAGCAGCTTGGTGCGGACAGGGGGCTCGGGGGAGCAGTACTTC
CASSLVRTGGSGEQYF
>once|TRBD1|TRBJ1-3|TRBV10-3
TGTGCCATCAGCGGGACAGACTCCTCTGGAAACACCATATATTTT
CAISGTDSSGNTIYF
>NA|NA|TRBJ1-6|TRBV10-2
TGCGCCAGCAGTCTACGGAATTCACCCCTCCACTTT
CASSLRNSPLHF
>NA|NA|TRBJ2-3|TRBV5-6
TGTGCCAGCAGCTTTCCGGGACTCCGTAGCACAGATACGCAGTATTTT
CASSFPGLRSTDTQYF
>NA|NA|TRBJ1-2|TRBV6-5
TGTGCCAGCAGTTCCGGAGCCTACCGGGTCGATGGCTACACCTTC
CASSSGAYRVDGYTF
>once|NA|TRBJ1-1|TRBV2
TGTGCCACCATGGTCTTACCAGACACTGAAGCTTTCTTT
CATMVLPDTEAFF
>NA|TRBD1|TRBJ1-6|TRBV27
TGTGCCAGCAGTTTATACCCACAGACAGGGTCCCATAATTCACCCCTCCACTTT
CASSLYPQTGSHNSPLHF
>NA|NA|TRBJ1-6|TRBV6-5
TGTGCCAGCACAAGAGGGCAAAATTCACCCCTCCACTTT
CASTRGQNSPLHF